The 27 T cell receptor beta chains below all came from one sample that was sequenced in a study of CD8 T cells in ankylosing spondylitis. One entry per CDR3 protein results from TCRdb running MiXCR on the 5' RACE reads. This table has about 200,000 distinct CDR3 sequences, roughly 25% appearing once. The material sequenced was blood, either unsorted or a sorted T cell fraction (not recorded which). These TCRs come from a male donor with ankylosing spondylitis or in good health (not recorded which).

This clonotype was seen many times. The chain is built from TRBV20-1 and TRBJ2-7; maybe TRBD1 (5 bases). The CDR3 length is 15 residues. The V end was cut by 0 bases, the J end by 3 bases, with 15 bases between. The germline V gene encodes CDR1 DFQATT and CDR2 SNEGSKA (reference sequence). This CDR3 is CSARDQGSLSYEQYF. The DNA for the CDR3 is TGCAGTGCTAGAGATCAGGGTAGTCTCAGCTACGAGCAGTACTTC.

In its sample, this clonotype was seen once. This sequence joins TRBV27 and TRBJ2-7; D is ambiguous. This CDR3 region has 14 residues. Germline values: CDR1 MNHEY, CDR2 SMNVEV (reference sequence). V lost 3 bases and J lost 2, with 11 bases in between. CDR3 loop: CASSFTIQTYEQYF. The CDR3 DNA sequence: TGTGCCAGCAGTTTTACGATCCAAACCTACGAGCAGTACTTC.

This clonotype appeared many times. The CDR3 nucleotides are TGTGCCAGCAGCAGCAGGGTGGAGGAGACCCAGTACTTC. It encodes CASSSRVEETQYF. V gene TRBV7-2 combines with J gene TRBJ2-5; a weak D match, TRBD1 (5 bases). CDR3 length equals 13 residues. V was trimmed by 5 bases and J by 5 bases, leaving 12 bases between them. Germline CDR1 and CDR2: SGHTA and FQGNSA.

This chain joins TRBV20-1 and TRBJ2-4, with 8 bases aligning to TRBD2. J was trimmed by 6 bases and V by 4 bases; bases with no gene match: 8. Germline V gives CDR1 DFQATT, CDR2 SNEGSKA (reference sequence). This CDR3 is 14 amino acids long. CDR3 sequence (DNA): TGCAGTGCTATCCTCCCGACTAGCGCAAACATTCAGTACTTC. Its translation is CSAILPTSANIQYF.

This clonotype was detected ten times or more. As DNA, the CDR3 is TGCAGTGCTAGACACCTTTCGGACTCCTACAATGAGCAGTTCTTC. Encoded protein: CSARHLSDSYNEQFF. The chain joins TRBV20-1 to TRBJ2-1; D unclear. CDR1 is DFQATT, CDR2 SNEGSKA, per germline (reference sequence). Trimming took off 2 bases at V and 0 bases at J, with 11 bases between the two ends. The length of the CDR3 is 15 residues.

There are many counts of this clonotype. V usage is TRBV25-1 and J usage is TRBJ2-7, with TRBD1 as a possible D gene (6 bases). Germline CDR1 reads MGHDK; CDR2 reads SYGVNS. The germline V and J ends were trimmed by 7 bases and 1 base, with 20 bases remaining between them. CDR3 length: 16 amino acids. CDR3 residues: CASNDRDISVSYEQYF. The CDR3 nucleotides are TGTGCCAGCAACGATCGGGACATCAGTGTTTCCTACGAGCAGTACTTC.

This clonotype was detected many times. The chain joins TRBV12-3 or TRBV12-4 to TRBJ1-4; D gene ambiguous. With 3 bases removed from V and 5 bases from J, the gap between germline ends came to 4 bases. CDR3 length equals 12 residues. The CDR3 protein is CASSFINEKLFF. The CDR3 DNA sequence: TGTGCCAGCAGTTTTATAAATGAAAAACTGTTTTTT.

V and J are TRBV29-1 and TRBJ2-7; D is ambiguous. V was pared by 2 bases and J by 0 bases, with 11 bases between. The germline V gene encodes CDR1 SQVTM and CDR2 ANQGSEA. The CDR3 has 14 residues. CDR3 nucleotides: TGCAGCGTTGAACGGACGGATAGCTCCTACGAGCAGTACTTC. Its protein is CSVERTDSSYEQYF.

The chain carries TRBV5-1 and TRBJ2-7; 9 nucleotides line up with TRBD1. Germline lookup yields CDR1 SGHRS and CDR2 YFSETQ. Losses at the gene ends were 4 bases for V and 1 base for J; bases not matched to a gene: 9. The CDR3 length is 16 residues. The CDR3 nucleotides read TGCGCCAGCAGCGGGGGAGGCGGGACAGGGTCCTACGAGCAGTACTTC. Translation gives CASSGGGGTGSYEQYF.

The rearrangement joins TRBV12-3 or TRBV12-4 to TRBJ2-7; D gene ambiguous. V was pared by 1 base and J by 6 bases, with 7 bases between. The CDR3 loop spans 12 amino acids. The CDR3 nucleotides are TGTGCCAGCAGTTTAGTAATGGGCGAGCAGTACTTC. This codes for CASSLVMGEQYF.

At least ten counts were recorded for this clonotype. The chain uses TRBV7-2 and TRBJ1-6, with D perhaps matching TRBD1 (5 bases). The V gene's germline CDR1 is SGHTA and CDR2 FQGNSA. V was cut by 5 bases and J by 3 bases, with 14 bases left in between. The CDR3 is made up of 16 amino acids. This CDR3 is CASSPPKGFYNSPLHF. As DNA, the CDR3 is TGTGCCAGCAGCCCCCCGAAGGGGTTCTATAATTCACCCCTCCACTTT.

There are many counts of this clonotype. The CDR3: CATSRAPGQGPSSQHF. The CDR3 DNA follows: TGTGCCACCAGCAGAGCTCCCGGACAGGGGCCCTCCTCCCAGCATTTT. This rearrangement joins TRBV15 to TRBJ1-5; 9 nucleotides match TRBD1. The CDR3 is 16 residues long. Germline V CDR1 and CDR2: LNHNV, YYDKDF (reference sequence). Trimming took 1 base from V and 11 from J; bases not matched to a gene: 12.

The chain carries TRBV10-3 and TRBJ1-1; D possibly corresponds to TRBD1 (6 bases). V lost 6 bases, J lost 0 bases, and 11 bases lay in between. Germline-derived CDR1 and CDR2 are ENHRY and SYGVKD. The CDR3 is made up of 14 amino acids. In DNA form, the CDR3 reads TGTGCCATCAGACCCGGGACAATGAACACTGAAGCTTTCTTT. As protein: CAIRPGTMNTEAFF.

This clonotype has at least ten counts. The chain has TRBV14 and TRBJ2-1; TRBD2 aligns across 7 bases. This CDR3 has 16 amino acids. The ends lost 1 base at V and 0 bases at J; junction bases unmatched: 3. Germline V lookup: CDR1 SGHDN, CDR2 FVKESK. CDR3 sequence (DNA): TGTGCCAGCAGCCAAGTACTAGCGCCCTCCTACAATGAGCAGTTCTTC. Its protein is CASSQVLAPSYNEQFF. The whole variable domain, filled in from reference TRBV14 and TRBJ2-1, reads EAGVTQFPSHSVIEKGQTVTLRCDPISGHDNLYWYRRVMGKEIKFLLHFVKESKQDESGMPNNRFLAERTGGTYSTLKVQPAELEDSGVYFCASSQVLAPSYNEQFFGPGTRLTVL.

This clonotype was counted a few times. This chain joins TRBV12-3 or TRBV12-4 and TRBJ2-3, with TRBD2 matching 10 bases. After removal of 6 bases from V and 4 bases from J, the junction contained 4 bases not matched to a gene. The CDR3 has 14 amino acids. The CDR3, as DNA: TGTGCCAGCAGCCTAGCGGGAGCATCAGATACGCAGTATTTT. It specifies CASSLAGASDTQYF.

The chain joins TRBV4-1 to TRBJ1-6, with D possibly TRBD1 on 5 matching bases. From germline, CDR1 is MGHRA and CDR2 YSYEKL. V lost 0 bases to trimming and J lost 3 bases, with 9 bases between them. This CDR3 comprises 16 residues. CDR3 bases: TGCGCCAGCAGCCAAGAGGGGCGGATCTATAATTCACCCCTCCACTTT. It codes for CASSQEGRIYNSPLHF.

There are many counts of this clonotype. V gene TRBV3-1 combines with J gene TRBJ1-5; D gene unclear. V lost 6 bases to trimming and J lost 4 bases, with 16 bases between them. There are 15 residues in the CDR3. Germline CDR1 reads LGHDT; CDR2 reads YNNKEL (reference sequence). In DNA, the CDR3 is TGTGCCAGCAGTCCGCGCCCTATGGTTAATCAGCCCCAGCATTTT. Translated: CASSPRPMVNQPQHF. Full variable domain (remainder filled in from reference TRBV3-1 and TRBJ1-5): DTAVSQTPKYLVTQMGNDKSIKCEQNLGHDTMYWYKQDSKKFLKIMFSYNNKELIINETVPNRFSPKSPDKAHLNLHINSLELGDSAVYFCASSPRPMVNQPQHFGDGTRLSIL.

This rearrangement joins TRBV4-1 to TRBJ2-1; D unclear. Trimming took off 4 bases at V and 7 bases at J, with 20 bases between the two ends. This CDR3 is 16 amino acids long. Germline values: CDR1 MGHRA, CDR2 YSYEKL. CDR3 protein: CASSPPGASSGNEQFF. The CDR3 DNA reads as TGCGCCAGCAGCCCCCCCGGAGCCAGTTCGGGTAATGAGCAGTTCTTC.

The J gene is TRBJ2-7, the V gene TRBV7-2, with D perhaps assigned TRBD1 or TRBD2 (5 bases each). This CDR3 spans 14 amino acids. Trimming took off 3 bases at V and 4 bases at J, with 13 bases between the two ends. Germline lookup yields CDR1 SGHTA and CDR2 FQGNSA. This CDR3 is CASSFDHGAYEQYF. The CDR3 DNA reads as TGTGCCAGCAGCTTCGACCACGGGGCGTACGAGCAGTACTTC.

This clonotype appeared many times. The V call is TRBV7-2, the J call TRBJ2-2; the D is unclear. The ends were cut back, 1 base at V and 6 bases at J, with 9 bases in the middle. CDR3 length: 14 residues. Germline V gives CDR1 SGHTA, CDR2 FQGNSA. The CDR3 is CASSLVTLSGELFF. The CDR3 DNA reads as TGTGCCAGCAGCTTAGTGACCCTGTCCGGGGAGCTGTTTTTT.

With regard to this clonotype: A read error may be the cause here, since a much bigger clone is one base away. The genes are TRBV4-2 and TRBJ2-7; no definite D call. This CDR3 comprises 15 residues. Per the germline V gene, CDR1 is LGHNA and CDR2 is YNFKEQ. V was shortened by 0 bases and J by 6 bases, with 15 bases between the two germline ends. The CDR3 is CASSQDHLPTFEQYF. The CDR3 DNA follows: TGTGCCAGCAGCCAAGATCACCTACCCACGTTCGAGCAGTACTTC.

This clonotype was seen many times. V is TRBV4-1 and J is TRBJ2-7; D may be TRBD1 (5 bases). Looked up from germline, CDR1 is MGHRA and CDR2 is YSYEKL. This CDR3 contains 17 residues. V lost 1 base, J lost 0 bases, and 16 bases lay in between. This CDR3 is CASSQVGRGQGSYEQYF. The CDR3 DNA follows: TGCGCCAGCAGCCAAGTTGGTAGAGGCCAGGGCTCCTACGAGCAGTACTTC.

This sequence joins TRBV5-1 and TRBJ2-1; 8 bases match TRBD2. V dropped 0 bases and J dropped 1; count of bases not matched to a gene: 6. Germline V gene lookup returns CDR1 SGHRS and CDR2 YFSETQ. This CDR3 region has 17 residues. The CDR3 loop is CASSLAGGLKSYNEQFF. The CDR3 DNA follows: TGCGCCAGCAGCTTGGCGGGGGGGCTAAAATCCTACAATGAGCAGTTCTTC. Full variable domain (outside the CDR3, taken from reference TRBV5-1 and TRBJ2-1): KAGVTQTPRYLIKTRGQQVTLSCSPISGHRSVSWYQQTPGQGLQFLFEYFSETQRNKGNFPGRFSGRQFSNSRSEMNVSTLELGDSALYLCASSLAGGLKSYNEQFFGPGTRLTVL.

This clonotype was seen at least ten times. The chain carries TRBV25-1 and TRBJ1-6; 7 nucleotides line up with TRBD1. In germline, CDR1 is MGHDK, CDR2 SYGVNS. The V gene end was trimmed by 2 bases and the J gene end by 9 bases; junction bases not matched to a gene: 7. There are 15 residues in the CDR3. Here the CDR3 reads CASSEGGGQVSPLHF. In nucleotides, the CDR3 is TGTGCCAGCAGTGAAGGAGGGGGCCAAGTTTCACCCCTCCACTTT.

There are many counts of this clonotype. The chain carries TRBV20-1 and TRBJ2-5, with 9 bases lining up with TRBD2. The germline CDR1 and CDR2 sequences are DFQATT and SNEGSKA (reference sequence). The trim removed 7 bases at V and 5 bases at J, leaving 8 bases unmatched. The CDR3 covers 13 residues. The CDR3 region is CSVRLAGWETQYF. The CDR3 DNA reads TGCAGTGTCCGGCTAGCGGGATGGGAGACCCAGTACTTC.

This clonotype came up many times. The CDR3 coding sequence is TGCGCCAGCGGAGATCCAGCGGGAGGGCTCGATACGCAGTATTTT. Its protein product is CASGDPAGGLDTQYF. V is TRBV5-1 and J is TRBJ2-3, with 10 bases aligning to TRBD2. Germline V lookup: CDR1 SGHRS, CDR2 YFSETQ. The CDR3 extends over 15 amino acids. Trimming at V came to 7 bases and at J to 6 bases, leaving 11 bases not matched to a gene.

This clonotype has a count of ten or more. DNA of the CDR3: TGTGCCATCAGTGAGTTCCCCGGGACAGGGGATTCACCCCTCCACTTT. Translating it yields CAISEFPGTGDSPLHF. This chain connects TRBV10-3 to TRBJ1-6; 10 positions agree with TRBD1. The trim removed 1 base at V and 8 bases at J, leaving 5 bases unmatched. The CDR3 covers 16 residues. The germline V gene encodes CDR1 ENHRY and CDR2 SYGVKD.